The table lists the clone carrying this T cell receptor (beta chain) with a few counts. Antigen specificity is unknown. CDR3 length: 12 residues. CDR1 SGDLS and CDR2 YYNGEE come from the germline V gene. Deletions cut 0 bases from V and 3 bases from J, with 3 bases between. Both iRepertoire HTBI primers and Arm-PCR of CDR3 regions were used to build the TCR beta libraries. TCRdb re-derived calls from the multiplex PCR reads in MiXCR, one entry per CDR3 protein. Here the sample spans around 400,000 distinct CDR3 sequences, approximately 25% being singletons. The source of the sample is a study of regulatory T cells in long-lasting Graves disease. Study observations and caveats: Researchers reported studying only peripheral blood, not thyroid tissue.

Described time point: persistent/refractory GD, antithyroid drugs over 5 years with positive TRAb. The TCR library was made from RNA that had been extracted from PBMCs in TRIzol. A peripheral blood sample, around 8.5 milliliters in volume, was drawn into EDTA tubes. The clonotype was recovered from a woman aged 40 to 50 with Graves disease. The source material was peripheral blood mononuclear cells (PBMCs), sampled when the disease was refractory, from a patient treated with antithyroid drugs. J is TRBJ2-5 and V is TRBV9; the D is unclear. CDR3 coding DNA: TGTGCCAGCAGCGTAGGCGAAGAGACCCAGTACTTC. Encoded protein: CASSVGEETQYF. Combining the CDR3 with reference TRBV9 and TRBJ2-5 gives the whole variable domain DSGVTQTPKHLITATGQRVTLRCSPRSGDLSVYWYQQSLDQGLQFLIQYYNGEERAKGNILERFSAQQFPDLHSELNLSSLELGDSALYFCASSVGEETQYFGPGTRLLVL.